These 26 T cell receptor beta chains came from one sample sequenced in a study of T cells in tuberculosis listed by TCRdb under 2018. Library method: the immunoSEQ multiplex PCR assay. The immuneACCESS repertoire file appears here via TCRdb, limited to in-frame rearrangements. These files lack a portion of the clones; in checked studies, under half of the deficit traces to unresolved V genes, and the cause of the others is not known. This sample lists roughly 60,000 clones; around 81% were detected once. Together, the top ten hold about 13% of the sample. PBMC were thawed, rested overnight, stained with GMM-loaded CD1B tetramer, a Live/Dead dye and anti-CD3, and then sorted on a FACS Aria II. The CD1B tetramers were loaded with C32 glucose monomycolate that had been purified from Rhodococcus equi. Sequences were obtained from CD1b-GMM tetramer-negative cells sorted from PBMCs. The sample's cell subset or site label, in plain terms: T cells not binding CD1B-GMM tetramer, sorted from same donor. The receptors originated from an adult woman with latent tuberculosis.

V usage is TRBV7-9 and J usage is TRBJ1-5; the match to TRBD1 covers 9 bases. The CDR3 contains 16 residues. V lost 0 bases and J lost 3; bases outside the gene matches: 3. The germline CDR1 and CDR2 sequences are SEHNR and FQNEAQ (reference sequence). The CDR3 DNA is TGTGCCAGCAGCTTAGCCGGGACAGGGAACAATCAGCCCCAGCATTTT. This translates into CASSLAGTGNNQPQHF.

The chain uses TRBV5-6 and TRBJ2-3; D is perhaps TRBD2 (5 bases). The V end was cut by 3 bases, the J end by 8 bases, with 13 bases between. The CDR3 loop spans 13 amino acids. Germline V CDR1 and CDR2: SGHDT, YYEEEE. The CDR3 is CASSSRARGTQYF. In DNA form, the CDR3 reads TGTGCCAGCAGCTCGAGAGCCCGGGGTACGCAGTATTTT.

The chain employs TRBV4-2 and TRBJ2-5; D not certain. The V gene's germline CDR1 is LGHNA and CDR2 YNFKEQ. The V end was cut by 4 bases, the J end by 5 bases, with 8 bases between. The CDR3 sequence is 12 residues long. CDR3 DNA: TGTGCCAGCAGCCTATCCCGGGAGACCCAGTACTTC. It is translated as CASSLSRETQYF.

V gene TRBV19 combines with J gene TRBJ1-5; 7 nucleotides match TRBD1. This CDR3 has 16 residues. V was clipped by 1 base and J by 4 bases; unmatched bases: 7. Germline V CDR1 and CDR2: LNHDA, SQIVND (reference sequence). The CDR3 DNA sequence: TGTGCCAGTAGTATAGGAAACAGGGGAACGAATCAGCCCCAGCATTTT. Encoded protein: CASSIGNRGTNQPQHF.

J is TRBJ1-2 and V is TRBV5-1; 8 nucleotides agree with TRBD1. Germline assignment: CDR1 SGHRS and CDR2 YFSETQ. The trim removed 4 bases at V and 2 bases at J, leaving 7 bases unmatched. CDR3 length: 15 amino acids. Here the CDR3 DNA reads TGCGCCAGCAGCCAAGGACAGGGAAAGAACTATGGCTACACCTTC. This codes for CASSQGQGKNYGYTF.

The J gene is TRBJ2-3, the V gene TRBV18; no clear D gene. The V and J ends lost 2 bases and 3 bases respectively, with 6 bases between them. Looked up from germline, CDR1 is KGHSH and CDR2 is LQKENI. The CDR3 is 13 amino acids. The CDR3 DNA follows: TGTGCCAGCTCACCAAGTCTAACAGATACGCAGTATTTT. This gives the protein CASSPSLTDTQYF.

This clone was found a few times. The chain combines TRBV7-2 with TRBJ2-7; 7 bases match TRBD1. This CDR3 has 14 amino acids. In germline, CDR1 is SGHTA, CDR2 FQGNSA. With V trimmed by 3 bases and J by 2 bases, 4 bases remained unmatched. Written as DNA, the CDR3 is TGTGCCAGCAGCTTCTGGACAGGAACCTACGAGCAGTACTTC. Its protein is CASSFWTGTYEQYF.

The chain is built from TRBV6-1 and TRBJ1-2; 7 positions match TRBD1. This CDR3 comprises 14 residues. CDR1 and CDR2 (germline): MNHNS, SASEGT. Trimming cost V 5 bases and J 6 bases; bases outside gene matches: 9. CDR3 bases: TGTGCCAGCAGTCCGACAGGGCCCATGGATGGCTACACCTTC. This translates into CASSPTGPMDGYTF.

The rearrangement joins TRBV9 to TRBJ2-7; 11 nucleotides match TRBD2. This CDR3 has 15 residues. V dropped 3 bases and J dropped 5; count of bases not matched to a gene: 7. In germline, CDR1 is SGDLS, CDR2 YYNGEE. CDR3 in amino acids: CASSAVAGGPHEQYF. In DNA form, the CDR3 reads TGTGCCAGCAGCGCCGTAGCGGGAGGGCCCCACGAGCAGTACTTC.

About this clone itself: The identical CDR3 is also encoded by other nucleotide sequences in the sample. The chain uses TRBV4-1 and TRBJ2-3, with 9 positions matching TRBD2. Trimming at V came to 6 bases and at J to 1 base, leaving 5 bases not matched to a gene. The CDR3 is 15 residues long. Germline CDR1 and CDR2: MGHRA and YSYEKL. DNA for the CDR3: TGCGCCAGCAGTCCGGCGGGGGGGCGCACAGATACGCAGTATTTT. Amino acids: CASSPAGGRTDTQYF.

The chain is built from TRBV5-4 and TRBJ1-1; TRBD1 is a possible D gene (5 bases). V lost 0 bases to trimming and J lost 1 base, with 10 bases between them. CDR1 is SGHNT, CDR2 YYREEE, per germline (reference sequence). The CDR3 is 15 amino acids. CDR3: CASSLALRGNTEAFF. The DNA of the CDR3 is TGTGCCAGCAGCTTGGCCCTAAGGGGGAACACTGAAGCTTTCTTT.

The chain has TRBV6-5 and TRBJ2-7; TRBD1 agrees at 7 bases. The J segment lost 4 bases and the V segment lost 5 bases, leaving 8 bases of the junction unmatched. CDR1 and CDR2 from the germline V gene are MNHEY and SVGAGI. This CDR3 comprises 14 residues. The CDR3 reads CASSNRGGQYEQYF. CDR3 sequence (DNA): TGTGCCAGCAGTAACAGAGGGGGCCAATACGAGCAGTACTTC.

The J gene is TRBJ2-7, the V gene TRBV14, with TRBD2 identical over 13 bases. This CDR3 contains 17 residues. Germline lookup yields CDR1 SGHDN and CDR2 FVKESK. The V and J ends lost 2 bases and 6 bases, in that order; junction bases with no gene match: 10. The CDR3: CASSQRELAGGPGEQYF. The CDR3 DNA reads as TGTGCCAGCAGCCAAAGGGAACTAGCGGGAGGGCCCGGCGAGCAGTACTTC.

The J gene is TRBJ2-7, the V gene TRBV6-6; D gene ambiguous. Germline lookup yields CDR1 MNHNY and CDR2 SVGAGI (reference sequence). CDR3 length: 11 amino acids. Between the trimmed V and J ends, which lost 6 bases and 4 bases, there was a span of 7 bases. The CDR3 coding sequence is TGTGCCAGCAGAACACAGTACGAGCAGTACTTC. Residues: CASRTQYEQYF.

This sequence joins TRBV6-5 and TRBJ2-3, with TRBD2 as a possible D gene (6 bases). V was trimmed by 8 bases and J by 2 bases, leaving 14 bases between them. CDR1 is MNHEY and CDR2 is SVGAGI in the germline V gene. The CDR3 totals 14 residues. The CDR3 loop is CASGYGGSTDTQYF. The CDR3 coding sequence is TGTGCCAGCGGATACGGGGGATCCACAGATACGCAGTATTTT.

J is TRBJ1-2 and V is TRBV14, with TRBD1 as a possible D gene (5 bases). The germline CDR1 and CDR2 sequences are SGHDN and FVKESK. Trimming took off 0 bases at V and 2 bases at J, with 13 bases between the two ends. This CDR3 has 16 residues. CDR3 in amino acids: CASSQESGLGNYGYTF. The CDR3 bases are TGTGCCAGCAGCCAAGAGTCAGGGTTAGGAAACTATGGCTACACCTTC.

This clone came up once. V gene TRBV28 combines with J gene TRBJ1-2; possibly TRBD1 for D (6 bases). CDR1 is MDHEN, CDR2 SYDVKM, per germline. Trimming pared 4 bases from V and 3 bases from J, leaving 9 bases between. This CDR3 has 13 residues. In DNA, the CDR3 is TGTGCCAGCAGTTCGACAGGTTACTATGGCTACACCTTC. Its translation is CASSSTGYYGYTF.

This CDR3 reads CASSPITGQQETQYF. The CDR3 coding sequence is TGTGCCAGCAGCCCCATTACCGGACAGCAAGAGACCCAGTACTTC. The chain couples TRBV6-5 to TRBJ2-5; a weak D match, TRBD1 (6 bases). Deletions cut 6 bases from V and 2 bases from J, with 16 bases between. The CDR3 covers 15 residues. Germline-derived CDR1 and CDR2 are MNHEY and SVGAGI.

The gene calls are TRBV6-1 and TRBJ2-5; 14 bases match TRBD2. The CDR3 sequence is 14 residues long. The trim removed 8 bases at V and 5 bases at J, leaving 4 bases unmatched. CDR1 and CDR2 (germline): MNHNS, SASEGT. The CDR3 DNA sequence: TGTGCCAGCGGACTAGCGGGGGGTCATGAGACCCAGTACTTC. Amino acids: CASGLAGGHETQYF.

In this sample, this clone turned up once. The V call is TRBV28, the J call TRBJ1-3; 8 bases agree with TRBD1. Germline assignment: CDR1 MDHEN and CDR2 SYDVKM. The CDR3 spans 14 residues. With V trimmed by 6 bases and J by 2 bases, 3 bases remained unmatched. In DNA, the CDR3 is TGTGCCAGCAGCAGGGGGCTTGCTGGAAACACCATATATTTT. It is translated as CASSRGLAGNTIYF.

On this clone itself: Other DNA variants within this sample encode the same CDR3. This chain joins TRBV19 and TRBJ1-2; 8 bases line up with TRBD1. Trimming cost V 5 bases and J 5 bases; bases outside gene matches: 7. Per the germline V gene, CDR1 is LNHDA and CDR2 is SQIVND (reference sequence). The CDR3 contains 14 residues. CDR3 in amino acids: CASSRETGAYGYTF. The CDR3 coding sequence is TGTGCCAGTAGTCGAGAGACAGGGGCTTATGGCTACACCTTC.

The chain uses TRBV5-5 and TRBJ2-7, with D maybe TRBD2 (6 bases). V lost 6 bases, J lost 3 bases, and 13 bases lay in between. The germline CDR1 and CDR2 sequences are SGHKS and YYEKEE (reference sequence). The length of the CDR3 is 13 residues. CDR3 in DNA: TGTGCCAGCAACTCGAAGGGAGGCTACGAGCAGTACTTC. Residues: CASNSKGGYEQYF.

The chain joins TRBV14 to TRBJ2-2; 9 nucleotides line up with TRBD1. Germline assignment: CDR1 SGHDN and CDR2 FVKESK. Losses at the gene ends were 9 bases for V and 4 bases for J; bases not matched to a gene: 6. This CDR3 spans 14 amino acids. This chain's CDR3 is CARYRGRGTGELFF. In DNA, the CDR3 is TGTGCCAGATACAGGGGGCGAGGCACCGGGGAGCTGTTTTTT.

J is TRBJ2-3 and V is TRBV19; 8 nucleotides agree with TRBD2. This CDR3 region has 14 residues. Germline loops: CDR1 LNHDA, CDR2 SQIVND (reference sequence). With 7 bases clipped from V and 14 bases from J, the junction kept 17 bases outside the gene matches. DNA for the CDR3: TGTGCCAGTACTACGACGGGAGCCGGGAGGGCCCGGTATTTT. Translated, it gives CASTTTGAGRARYF.

The rearrangement joins TRBV9 to TRBJ2-5; the D gene is possibly TRBD2 (6 bases). Trimming removed 4 bases from V and 5 bases from J, with 12 bases in between. This CDR3 is built from 13 residues. Germline V gene sequence: CDR1 SGDLS, CDR2 YYNGEE. As DNA, the CDR3 is TGTGCCAGCAGCTTGGAGGGGTGGGAGACCCAGTACTTC. Encoded protein: CASSLEGWETQYF.

This clone was recorded only once. This chain connects TRBV15 to TRBJ1-2; no definite D call. In germline, CDR1 is LNHNV, CDR2 YYDKDF (reference sequence). This CDR3 is built from 14 residues. Trimming cost V 0 bases and J 7 bases, with 12 bases left between them. CDR3 sequence reads: CATSRDGGLGGYTF. In nucleotides, the CDR3 is TGTGCCACCAGCAGAGATGGCGGCCTGGGTGGCTACACCTTC. Variable domain in full (rest from reference TRBV15 and TRBJ1-2): DAMVIQNPRYQVTQFGKPVTLSCSQTLNHNVMYWYQQKSSQAPKLLFHYYDKDFNNEADTPDNFQSRRPNTSFCFLDIRSPGLGDTAMYLCATSRDGGLGGYTFGSGTRLTVV.